Listed below are T cell receptor beta chains from one sample, sequenced in a study of regulatory T cells in long-lasting Graves disease. Each CDR3 protein gets one entry after TCRdb re-called the multiplex PCR reads with MiXCR. The sample includes hundreds of thousands of distinct CDR3 sequences, around 16% of them seen just once. The material was peripheral blood mononuclear cells (PBMCs), obtained at new diagnosis, from a patient treated with antithyroid drugs. The source is a female donor with Graves disease. Both conserved end residues are part of each CDR3. D genes are given only for firm matches. The size field is filled for only some rows; it gives once, few, many or a size class.

clone_size,j_call,d_call,v_call,cdr3_aa,cdr3_nt
-,TRBJ1-3,-,TRBV4-3,CASSQELLKMTHSGNTIYF,TGCGCCAGCAGCCAAGAGCTCTTAAAGATGACTCACTCTGGAAACACCATATATTTT
many,TRBJ1-2,-,TRBV4-1,CASSQLWGYGYTF,TGCGCCAGCAGCCAACTGTGGGGGTATGGCTACACCTTC
-,TRBJ2-3,-,TRBV3-1,CASSQVGYSTDTQYF,TGTGCCAGCAGCCAAGTCGGGTATAGCACAGATACGCAGTATTTT
-,TRBJ2-1,TRBD1,TRBV7-3,CASSRTQGAYNEQFF,TGTGCCAGCAGCCGTACTCAGGGGGCGTACAATGAGCAGTTCTTC
-,TRBJ1-4,-,TRBV27,CASRSLGRQTRADNNYGNEKLFF,TGTGCCAGCAGAAGTTTGGGACGACAAACCCGGGCGGATAACAACTACGGAAATGAAAAACTGTTTTTT
many,TRBJ2-7,-,TRBV30,CAWSPTGSYEQYF,TGTGCCTGGAGCCCCACCGGCTCCTACGAGCAGTACTTC
many,TRBJ2-4,TRBD2,TRBV12-3/TRBV12-4,CASSPSFGLAASAAKNIQYF,TGTGCCAGCAGCCCTTCCTTTGGGCTAGCGGCTTCTGCGGCCAAAAACATTCAGTACTTC
many,TRBJ2-3,TRBD1,TRBV24-1,CATSDVRGQGTITSTDTQYF,TGTGCCACCAGTGACGTGAGAGGACAGGGGACGATAACCAGCACAGATACGCAGTATTTT
many,TRBJ1-4,-,TRBV7-2,CASSVQSDGIEKLFF,TGTGCCAGCAGCGTCCAATCGGACGGGATCGAAAAACTGTTTTTT
few,TRBJ1-1,TRBD1,TRBV29-1,CSAPWTGGEAFF,TGCAGCGCCCCTTGGACAGGGGGTGAAGCTTTCTTT
-,TRBJ2-1,TRBD2,TRBV12-3/TRBV12-4,CASSRTSGGAYEQFF,TGTGCCAGCAGTCGGACTAGCGGGGGGGCGTATGAGCAGTTCTTC
few,TRBJ1-5,-,TRBV19,CASSTGTRRNQPQHF,TGTGCCAGTAGTACCGGGACAAGACGCAATCAGCCCCAGCATTTT
-,TRBJ2-7,TRBD2,TRBV7-9,CASSLSGGTTF,TGTGCCAGCAGCTTAAGTGGCGGGACTACCTTC
-,TRBJ1-3,TRBD1,TRBV18,CASSPGTGQKNTIYF,TGTGCCAGCTCACCTGGGACAGGGCAAAAAAACACCATATATTTT
many,TRBJ1-4,-,TRBV3-1,CASSPYREKLFF,TGTGCCAGCAGCCCCTATAGGGAAAAACTGTTTTTT
many,TRBJ1-1,-,TRBV5-4,CASSLDPKAASAFF,TGTGCCAGCAGCTTGGATCCCAAAGCGGCGTCCGCTTTCTTT
many,TRBJ1-5,-,TRBV19,CASSPLLQGSRQPQHF,TGTGCCAGTAGCCCCCTTTTGCAGGGGTCGCGTCAGCCCCAGCATTTT
many,TRBJ2-7,-,TRBV27,CASSPDRVYEQYF,TGTGCCAGCAGTCCGGACAGAGTCTACGAGCAGTACTTC
many,TRBJ2-3,TRBD2,TRBV18,CASSPSGRSDTQYF,TGTGCCAGCTCACCTAGCGGGAGATCAGATACGCAGTATTTT
-,TRBJ1-1,-,TRBV24-1,CATYGDGRDTEAFF,TGTGCCACCTATGGAGACGGGAGGGACACTGAAGCTTTCTTT
-,TRBJ2-7,TRBD1,TRBV24-1,CATGQGAHEQYF,TGTGCCACGGGACAGGGGGCCCACGAGCAGTACTTC
many,TRBJ2-7,-,TRBV6-5,CASSFFRDGSYEQYF,TGTGCCAGCAGTTTTTTCCGGGACGGCTCCTACGAGCAGTACTTC
many,TRBJ1-1,TRBD1,TRBV11-1,CASSFAGGRNTEAFF,TGTGCCAGCAGCTTCGCAGGGGGCCGGAACACTGAAGCTTTCTTT
many,TRBJ2-2,-,TRBV10-1,CASSEWGTRGTGELFF,TGCGCCAGCAGTGAATGGGGAACTAGGGGCACCGGGGAGCTGTTTTTT
many,TRBJ2-5,-,TRBV20-1,CSVPWWGAAGETQYF,TGCAGTGTCCCCTGGTGGGGTGCGGCGGGAGAGACCCAGTACTTC
many,TRBJ2-4,-,TRBV11-2,CASSLLRENIQYF,TGTGCCAGCAGCTTACTTCGGGAAAACATTCAGTACTTC
many,TRBJ1-1,-,TRBV15,CATSRDRGIRADTEAFF,TGTGCCACCAGCAGAGACAGGGGAATACGGGCGGACACTGAAGCTTTCTTT
many,TRBJ2-4,-,TRBV11-2,CASSLAYGGGPSGSIQYF,TGTGCCAGCAGCTTAGCGTATGGAGGGGGGCCTTCTGGGAGCATTCAGTACTTC
-,TRBJ2-7,TRBD2,TRBV5-1,CASRDGGGFIYEQYF,TGCGCCAGCAGAGATGGGGGGGGGTTTATCTACGAGCAGTACTTC